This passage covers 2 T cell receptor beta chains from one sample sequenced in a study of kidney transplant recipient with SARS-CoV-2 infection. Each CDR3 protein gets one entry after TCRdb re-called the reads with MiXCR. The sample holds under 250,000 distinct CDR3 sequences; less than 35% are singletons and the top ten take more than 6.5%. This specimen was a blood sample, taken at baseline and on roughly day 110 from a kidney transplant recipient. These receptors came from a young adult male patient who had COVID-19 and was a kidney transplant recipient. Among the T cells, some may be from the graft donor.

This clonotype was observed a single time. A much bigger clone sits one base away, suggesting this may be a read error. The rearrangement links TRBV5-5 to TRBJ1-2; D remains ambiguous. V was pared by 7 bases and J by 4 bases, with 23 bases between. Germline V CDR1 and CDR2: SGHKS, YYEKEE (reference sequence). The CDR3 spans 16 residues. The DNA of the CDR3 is TGTGCCAGCGGTGACTGTGTCTCGCGAAAGACCTATGGCTACACCTTC. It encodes CASGDCVSRKTYGYTF.

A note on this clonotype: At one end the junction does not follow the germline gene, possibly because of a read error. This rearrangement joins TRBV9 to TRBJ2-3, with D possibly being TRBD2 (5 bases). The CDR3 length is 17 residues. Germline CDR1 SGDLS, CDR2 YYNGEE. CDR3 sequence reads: CAGSARGLLGSTDTQYF. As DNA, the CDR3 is TGTGCCGGCAGCGCGAGAGGACTTCTCGGAAGCACAGATACGCAGTATTTT.